This T cell receptor beta chain derives from a study of shared clonotypes between healthy human individuals (dated by TCRdb to the early 2020s). Background on the whole study: The cohort included three men and a couple of women between 18 and 49 years of age. For each donor, CD4 naive and CD4 memory were each run on three plates, CD8 naive on two plates, and CD8 memory on one plate. The study deeply sequenced blood TCR repertoires of five healthy adults to estimate repertoire size and the extent of clonotype sharing between individuals. Libraries were prepared and TCR repertoires were sequenced by different laboratories using diverse techniques, in order to increase sequencing depth and limit assay-specific biases. Each donor's leukapheresis produced roughly between roughly 0.85 and 9.5 billion PBMCs.

Counted from cysteine to phenylalanine, this CDR3 has 15 amino acids. Here the CDR3 DNA is all that survives: 45 bases in frame from base 1. Sequences SEHNR (CDR1) and FQNEAQ (CDR2) are obtained from the germline V gene (reference sequence). Trimming removed 1 base from V and 3 bases from J, leaving 12 bases between the germline ends. Findings and caveats that apply to the study as a whole: Sampling was limited to blood, and TCR repertoires in tissue likely differ from TCR repertoires in blood. Across a few donors, roughly 5.4% of naive CD4, approximately 3.6% of naive CD8, around 2.5% of memory CD4, and about 0.4% of memory CD8 clonotypes were shared. Higher generation probabilities were observed for clonotypes shared by all four sorted-subset donors than for non-shared clonotypes. Pairwise subsampling indicated that sequencing depth was expected to affect the degree of clonotype sharing among donors. Larger estimated clonotype richness was generally found for naive subsets than for memory subsets. Rarefaction of sorted-subset datasets indicated incomplete sequencing despite the large sequencing depth. Because the study included a small number of donors, the genetic and exposure-history diversity represented was limited.

CD8 naive samples were CD45RO-negative cells positively selected for CCR7, giving a CD45RA+CCR7+ population that excluded TemRA cells. Donors were healthy HIV-negative adults with no recently reported acute infections or vaccinations. Every donor was a Caucasian adult residing in Nashville, Tennessee, USA. Blood was collected by leukapheresis, and PBMCs were isolated by Ficoll-Histopaque density gradient centrifugation and then cryopreserved in liquid nitrogen vapor phase. Analytical flow cytometry was used to check the purity and quantity of every magnetically sorted T cell population. Genomic DNA was isolated from each sorted fraction and quantified by UV absorbance on a Nanodrop 2000c. Comments on this clone: The specificity of this receptor is unknown. Base qualities are missing; no much larger clone stands one base away.

Using the deep immunoSEQ assay, TCR CDR3 regions were amplified from genomic DNA by multiplex PCR. Extracted genomic DNA from each cell subset was distributed evenly across all wells of several immunoSEQ 96-well plates, and each plate was treated as a replicate. For sorted subsets, each replicate PCR was loaded with around 200 ng genomic DNA, equivalent to about 30,000 T cell genomes. Purified libraries were quantified with a Qubit 3.0 fluorometer, sized on a Bioanalyzer 2100, and re-quantified with the KAPA Library Quantification kit. Every immunoSEQ 96-well plate was sequenced on a separate single-read 150-cycle Illumina NextSeq 550 flow cell. The authors processed their data as follows. Because the immunoSEQ output held only junctional sequences and lacked quality scores, the filtering could not match the filtering applied to full-length reads. Sequences were annotated with PyIR, a Python wrapper for IgBLAST v1.9, and V/J genes and CDR3 were assigned using IMGT germline references. Any read was removed if the V/J assignment was weak (E-value above 1e-6), the CDR3 was missing, or the read contained stop codons, out-of-frame junctions, or ambiguous translated residues. V3J clonotypes were defined by identical inferred V gene, J gene, and CDR3 amino acid sequence. To compute the percentage overlap between repertoires, the number of shared unique clonotypes was divided by the size of the smaller repertoire. Richness of each repertoire was evaluated using RTK rarefaction, the Chao1 estimator, and Recon v2.1 estimates of unobserved clonotypes. Generation probabilities for all TCRbeta clonotypes obtained by the gDNA method from four donors were computed using OLGA. The immuneACCESS repertoire file appears here via TCRdb, limited to in-frame rearrangements. These files lack a portion of the clones; in checked studies, under half of the deficit traces to unresolved V genes, and the cause of the others is not known. V, J and clone size are taken as reported in that table, and D and trimming were inferred from the DNA itself. Here the sample has roughly 850,000 clones; 90% to 98% occur a single time. About 0.25% of the sample comes from the top ten.

Source material: naive CD8+ T cells sorted from blood. The cell subset or site label for this specimen denotes: CD45RA+CCR7+. Recombination linked TRBV7-9 to TRBJ2-5, with TRBD2 tentatively as D gene (5 bases match). The TCR comes from a man under 40 in good health. In nucleotides, the sequence is TGTGCCAGCAGCTTAGGATACGGGAACGAAGAGACCCAGTACTTC. Translated, it reads CASSLGYGNEETQYF.